These 29 T cell receptor beta chains share one sample of origin, sequenced in a study of blood T cell repertoires in COVID-19. Assay: immunoSEQ multiplex PCR; the TCRdb copy retains only in-frame clones and omits some. The data hold some 350,000 clones, with around 91% observed a single time. What was sequenced was peripheral blood. The receptors stem from a young woman who had recovered from COVID-19.

The CDR3 is CATSGGGEDNQPQHF. CDR3 DNA: TGTGCCACCAGTGGTGGAGGGGAGGACAATCAGCCCCAGCATTTT. This chain connects TRBV24-1 to TRBJ1-5, with D perhaps matching TRBD1 (5 bases). Germline assignment: CDR1 KGHDR and CDR2 SFDVKD. This CDR3 has 15 amino acids. Trimming took off 5 bases at V and 3 bases at J, with 13 bases between the two ends.

The chain has TRBV20-1 and TRBJ2-1; D gene ambiguous. This CDR3 is 11 amino acids long. Between the trimmed V and J ends, which lost 3 bases and 7 bases, there was a span of 7 bases. Per germline, CDR1 DFQATT and CDR2 SNEGSKA (reference sequence). CDR3 sequence (DNA): TGCAGTGCTAGCCCGTTGAATGAGCAGTTCTTC. It specifies CSASPLNEQFF.

The chain is built from TRBV11-2 and TRBJ1-1; D not certain. This CDR3 is 13 amino acids long. V lost 0 bases, J lost 11 bases, and 13 bases lay in between. In germline, CDR1 is SGHAT, CDR2 FQNNGV. CDR3 bases: TGTGCCAGCAGCTTAGATCTAGAGACTGGGGCTTTCTTT. This sequence encodes CASSLDLETGAFF.

V gene TRBV7-2 combines with J gene TRBJ1-1; D unresolved. The CDR3 is 14 amino acids. The germline gives CDR1 SGHTA, CDR2 FQGNSA. Trimming took off 1 base at V and 5 bases at J, with 11 bases between the two ends. The CDR3 DNA sequence: TGTGCCAGCAGCTTAGAGAACCGAGGAACTGAAGCTTTCTTT. Protein product: CASSLENRGTEAFF. Combining the CDR3 with reference TRBV7-2 and TRBJ1-1 gives the whole variable domain GAGVSQSPSNKVTEKGKDVELRCDPISGHTALYWYRQSLGQGLEFLIYFQGNSAPDKSGLPSDRFSAERTGGSVSTLTIQRTQQEDSAVYLCASSLENRGTEAFFGQGTRLTVV.

The genes are TRBV5-1 and TRBJ1-2; 7 bases are a match to TRBD1. V shed 4 bases, J shed 5 bases, and the junction held 11 bases outside the gene matches. The CDR3 is 15 residues long. Germline V gene lookup returns CDR1 SGHRS and CDR2 YFSETQ. The DNA of the CDR3 is TGCGCCAGCAGCGTAGACAGGGTCCGAGGGTATGGCTACACCTTC. Translation: CASSVDRVRGYGYTF.

The rearrangement links TRBV19 to TRBJ1-1; tentative D call: TRBD1 (5 bases). The germline V gene encodes CDR1 LNHDA and CDR2 SQIVND (reference sequence). V shed 3 bases and J shed 11 bases, with 16 bases lying between them. The CDR3 covers 13 residues. The CDR3 DNA is TGTGCCAGTAGTATCGGCAGGGTCGGTGGGGCTTTCTTT. Protein product: CASSIGRVGGAFF.

The rearrangement joins TRBV10-3 to TRBJ1-2; D is unclear. This CDR3 spans 11 amino acids. The germline gives CDR1 ENHRY, CDR2 SYGVKD. V was clipped by 3 bases and J by 7 bases, with 6 bases between them. The chain's CDR3 is CAISEAGGYTF. The DNA for the CDR3 is TGTGCCATCAGTGAAGCAGGTGGCTACACCTTC.

The rearrangement links TRBV7-2 to TRBJ2-7, with 8 nucleotides matching TRBD1. The germline V gene has CDR1 SGHTA and CDR2 FQGNSA. CDR3 length: 13 residues. V lost 5 bases and J lost 6; bases outside the gene matches: 6. As DNA, the CDR3 is TGTGCCAGCAGCACCACAGGGGGTAGCGAGCAGTACGTC. Translating gives CASSTTGGSEQYV.

The J gene is TRBJ2-1, the V gene TRBV7-7, with 9 nucleotides matching TRBD2. V shed 5 bases and J 6 bases; nucleotides not matched to a gene: 11. Germline loops: CDR1 SSHAT, CDR2 FNYEAQ (reference sequence). The CDR3 extends over 16 amino acids. The CDR3 here is CASSPLREGVGNEQFF. CDR3 nucleotide sequence: TGTGCCAGCAGCCCCCTGCGGGAGGGGGTAGGCAATGAGCAGTTCTTC.

In this sample, this clone turned up once. The chain employs TRBV15 and TRBJ2-3; 8 positions agree with TRBD2. CDR1 is LNHNV, CDR2 YYDKDF, per germline (reference sequence). With 0 bases clipped from V and 5 bases from J, the junction kept 13 bases outside the gene matches. CDR3 length: 18 residues. CDR3 DNA sequence: TGTGCCACCAGCAGAGATACGTATGGAGCGGGAGTTCAAGATACGCAGTATTTT. It encodes CATSRDTYGAGVQDTQYF.

For the CDR3, the DNA is TGTGCCACCAGTGACGACAGGATTTTCCGACCAGAGACCCAGTACTTC. Amino acids: CATSDDRIFRPETQYF. The chain links TRBV24-1 to TRBJ2-5, with D possibly being TRBD1 (6 bases). The CDR3 loop spans 16 amino acids. The germline V gene has CDR1 KGHDR and CDR2 SFDVKD. Trimming took 4 bases from V and 4 from J, leaving 18 bases between them.

The chain joins TRBV19 to TRBJ1-5, with a weak D call TRBD1 (5 bases). This CDR3 is 15 amino acids long. Trimming stripped 5 bases from V and 0 bases from J, with 11 bases between. Germline-derived CDR1 and CDR2 are LNHDA and SQIVND (reference sequence). CDR3 loop: CASSPKTVSNQPQHF. CDR3 nucleotides: TGTGCCAGTAGTCCAAAGACAGTTAGCAATCAGCCCCAGCATTTT.

This clone was observed once. This chain uses TRBV6-6 with TRBJ1-5, with 9 bases identical to TRBD1. V lost 10 bases to trimming and J lost 0 bases; unmatched junction nucleotides: 10. CDR3 length equals 16 residues. Germline CDR1 and CDR2: MNHNY and SVGAGI (reference sequence). CDR3 region: CAINPGQGGSNQPQHF. The CDR3 DNA reads TGTGCCATAAATCCGGGACAGGGCGGTAGCAATCAGCCCCAGCATTTT.

The chain employs TRBV9 and TRBJ2-1, with 9 bases identical to TRBD2. The CDR3 runs to 16 residues. CDR1 SGDLS and CDR2 YYNGEE come from the germline V gene. J gave up 8 bases and V 4 bases, and 13 bases lay outside the gene matches. CDR3 in amino acids: CASSTSSGRSWDEQFF. DNA of the CDR3: TGTGCCAGCAGCACCAGTAGCGGGAGAAGCTGGGATGAGCAGTTCTTC.

The rearrangement joins TRBV30 to TRBJ1-5; 8 nucleotides align to TRBD1. This CDR3 has 15 residues. Germline values: CDR1 GTSNPN, CDR2 SVGIG (reference sequence). Unmatched junction bases numbered 6, after V lost 2 bases and J lost 3 bases. In DNA, the CDR3 is TGTGCCTGGAGTCTGGGGACAGGCTACAATCAGCCCCAGCATTTT. It yields the protein CAWSLGTGYNQPQHF. Filled out from reference TRBV30 and TRBJ1-5, the complete variable domain reads SQTIHQWPATLVQPVGSPLSLECTVEGTSNPNLYWYRQAAGRGLQLLFYSVGIGQISSEVPQNLSASRPQDRQFILSSKKLLLSDSGFYLCAWSLGTGYNQPQHFGDGTRLSIL.

V is TRBV24-1 and J is TRBJ1-2; the D is unclear. Per the germline V gene, CDR1 is KGHDR and CDR2 is SFDVKD. This CDR3 is 14 amino acids long. V lost 3 bases, J lost 3 bases, and 10 bases lay in between. The CDR3 spells CATSDVGGYYGYTF. The CDR3 DNA is TGTGCCACCAGTGATGTAGGCGGTTACTATGGCTACACCTTC.

This rearrangement joins TRBV9 to TRBJ2-3; 9 nucleotides match TRBD2. There are 15 residues in the CDR3. Germline V CDR1 and CDR2: SGDLS, YYNGEE. V dropped 4 bases and J dropped 2; count of bases not matched to a gene: 5. CDR3 nucleotide sequence: TGTGCCAGCAGCCCGACTAGCGGAATCACAGATACGCAGTATTTT. It translates to CASSPTSGITDTQYF.

The chain employs TRBV7-2 and TRBJ2-5, with TRBD2 matching 10 bases. The germline CDR1 and CDR2 sequences are SGHTA and FQGNSA. V lost 5 bases, J lost 5 bases, and 17 bases stayed unmatched. The CDR3 runs 18 residues. CDR3 DNA: TGTGCCAGCAGCGCCAGTCCTAGCGGGAGAGGAGGGACGGAGACCCAGTACTTC. It specifies CASSASPSGRGGTETQYF. The full variable domain, its missing parts supplied by reference TRBV7-2 and TRBJ2-5, is GAGVSQSPSNKVTEKGKDVELRCDPISGHTALYWYRQSLGQGLEFLIYFQGNSAPDKSGLPSDRFSAERTGGSVSTLTIQRTQQEDSAVYLCASSASPSGRGGTETQYFGPGTRLLVL.

The chain is built from TRBV11-2 and TRBJ2-2; TRBD1 agrees at 7 bases. V was clipped by 5 bases and J by 2 bases; unmatched bases: 5. Germline V lookup: CDR1 SGHAT, CDR2 FQNNGV. The CDR3 length is 15 residues. The CDR3 bases are TGTGCCAGCAGCCCTGACAGGGATAACACCGGGGAGCTGTTTTTT. Translation gives CASSPDRDNTGELFF.

V gene TRBV10-2 combines with J gene TRBJ2-3; TRBD2 aligns across 7 bases. CDR1 is WSHSY, CDR2 SAAADI, per germline. V lost 8 bases and J lost 11; bases outside the gene matches: 19. The length of the CDR3 is 15 residues. The CDR3 DNA sequence: TGCGCCAGCTCCGAGTGGGGGGGAGCCAATTTCAGGCAGTATTTT. Protein: CASSEWGGANFRQYF.

The gene calls are TRBV9 and TRBJ2-3; D may be TRBD1 (5 bases). The CDR3 covers 15 residues. V lost 4 bases and J lost 2, with 14 bases in between. Germline values: CDR1 SGDLS, CDR2 YYNGEE. CDR3 DNA sequence: TGTGCCAGCAGCAAAGGGGTCGGCCACACAGATACGCAGTATTTT. Residues: CASSKGVGHTDTQYF.

CDR3 loop: CASSFVLDTGELFF. The CDR3 nucleotides are TGTGCCAGCAGCTTTGTACTAGACACCGGGGAGCTGTTTTTT. V and J are TRBV5-4 and TRBJ2-2, with D tentatively TRBD2 (5 bases). The CDR3 length is 14 residues. With 2 bases removed from V and 3 bases from J, the gap between germline ends came to 8 bases. The germline CDR1 and CDR2 sequences are SGHNT and YYREEE (reference sequence).

The chain employs TRBV19 and TRBJ2-3, with D perhaps matching TRBD2 (6 bases). Germline assignment: CDR1 LNHDA and CDR2 SQIVND (reference sequence). The CDR3 totals 16 residues. With 4 bases removed from V and 1 base from J, the gap between germline ends came to 15 bases. The CDR3, as DNA: TGTGCCAGTAGTAAGAGGGACTTCCTCGGCACAGATACGCAGTATTTT. It yields the protein CASSKRDFLGTDTQYF.

V is TRBV21-1 and J is TRBJ2-1; the table's D call of TRBD2 was not tested on the DNA. TRBV21-1 is shown as a pseudogene. CDR3 length equals 16 residues. The CDR3 region is CASSTQITSKANEQFF. The DNA of the CDR3 is TGTGCCAGCAGCACCCAAATAACTAGCAAGGCCAATGAGCAGTTCTTC.

V gene TRBV24-1 combines with J gene TRBJ2-1; 12 bases match TRBD2. This CDR3 has 16 amino acids. Germline assignment: CDR1 KGHDR and CDR2 SFDVKD. Germline trimming cut 2 bases from V and 8 bases from J; bases unmatched to any gene: 6. CDR3 region: CATSDYSTSGSHEQFF. The CDR3 nucleotides are TGTGCCACCAGTGATTATTCGACTAGCGGGAGCCATGAGCAGTTCTTC.

This clone was seen a single time. The chain couples TRBV15 to TRBJ2-1; 9 nucleotides match TRBD2. Germline CDR1 is LNHNV and CDR2 is YYDKDF (reference sequence). V gave up 3 bases and J gave up 1 base; unmatched junction bases: 10. CDR3 length equals 18 residues. The CDR3 nucleotides read TGTGCCACCAGCAGGGCCCTAGCGGGATCCCAGTCCTACAATGAGCAGTTCTTC. The encoded protein is CATSRALAGSQSYNEQFF.

J is TRBJ1-5 and V is TRBV6-5; no firm D call. Per the germline V gene, CDR1 is MNHEY and CDR2 is SVGAGI. CDR3 size: 14 residues. Trimming pared 2 bases from V and 6 bases from J, leaving 11 bases between. The CDR3 bases are TGTGCCAGCAGTTACCGTCAGAACAGTCAGCCCCAGCATTTT. Translated: CASSYRQNSQPQHF.

The chain has TRBV15 and TRBJ2-7, with D tentatively TRBD1 (6 bases). Per the germline V gene, CDR1 is LNHNV and CDR2 is YYDKDF (reference sequence). With 3 bases removed from V and 6 bases from J, the gap between germline ends came to 15 bases. This CDR3 is 14 amino acids long. CDR3 protein: CATSRGRTASEQYV. The CDR3 DNA reads as TGTGCCACCAGCAGGGGTAGGACAGCGTCCGAGCAGTACGTC.

This clone was observed a few times. The V call is TRBV30, the J call TRBJ1-2; D gene ambiguous. This CDR3 contains 13 residues. Trimming took off 0 bases at V and 6 bases at J, with 11 bases between the two ends. Per the germline V gene, CDR1 is GTSNPN and CDR2 is SVGIG (reference sequence). The CDR3 sequence: CAWSVRGVDGYTF. The CDR3 DNA reads TGTGCCTGGAGTGTACGCGGAGTCGATGGCTACACCTTC.